This is a list of T cell receptor beta chains from one sample in a study of monozygotic twins with cystic fibrosis. TCRdb keeps only in-frame clones here, not all; method: immunoSEQ multiplex PCR. This table holds around 26,000 clones, 95% to 98% found once. Sequences were obtained from blood. These receptors all come from a girl aged 2-10 years with cystic fibrosis. The conserved cysteine and the conserved F or W are not part of the CDR3 here. Fields, in order: V gene, J gene, clone size, CDR3 protein. Size is omitted from some rows. Given values are once, few, many or a class for expanded clones.

TRBV18	TRBJ1-1	.	ASSQGAETEAF
TRBV6-6	TRBJ1-4	.	ASRAGSGNEKLF
TRBV12-5	TRBJ1-1	.	ASGLAGTTEAF
TRBV9	TRBJ2-5	.	ASSPPSGGSEETQY
TRBV19	TRBJ1-5	.	ASSISGGAGQPQH
TRBV6-1	TRBJ2-3	once	ASSGLAGGPDTQY
TRBV28	TRBJ1-5	.	ASSFSLGIGNQPQH
TRBV5-4	TRBJ2-7	.	ASSLGSSGVSYEQY
TRBV21-1	TRBJ1-2	.	ASSKGEAGTYGYT
TRBV6-4	TRBJ2-1	.	ASSDSGVIDEQF
TRBV27	TRBJ2-7	once	ASSPLGGHSSYEQY
TRBV11-3	TRBJ2-7	once	ASSLAGPRWAYEQY
TRBV2	TRBJ2-7	.	ASSRDRGEQY
TRBV10-1	TRBJ1-2	.	AIFGAGESCYGYT
TRBV5-6	TRBJ2-7	.	ASSLGQGNIYEQY
TRBV19	TRBJ1-1	.	ASSKGRVTNTEAF
TRBV25-1	TRBJ2-6	.	ASSKPGTGANVLT
TRBV19	TRBJ2-7	.	ASGQGYEQY
TRBV7-2	TRBJ2-5	.	ASSTGAGPKETQY
TRBV7-8	TRBJ2-7	.	ASTDPISYEQY
TRBV6-5	TRBJ2-7	few	ASSYSGTSPYEQY
TRBV28	TRBJ2-1	.	ASSSPPLASNEQF
TRBV28	TRBJ1-1	.	ASSPGRLNTEAF
TRBV9	TRBJ2-2	.	ASSVRLAGNTGELF
TRBV5-3	TRBJ2-7	.	ARSCSGRDFYEQY
TRBV28	TRBJ2-7	.	ASRPDRSEQY
TRBV2	TRBJ2-7	.	ASTEKPREQY
TRBV19	TRBJ2-5	.	ATGVGGQETQY
TRBV27	TRBJ2-7	.	ASSLGTESYEQY
TRBV19	TRBJ2-7	.	ASSIAQGGEQY
TRBV6-6	TRBJ2-2	.	ASNGQGRTGELF